The 26 T cell receptor beta chains below all came from one sample that was sequenced in a study of a mutant IDH1 vaccine in newly diagnosed glioma. Produced via immunoSEQ multiplex PCR; TCRdb's table is partial and in-frame only. The sample contains roughly 44,000 clones, 81% of which appear only once. These receptors are not linked to any known antigen. Time point here: week 35, safety follow-up. A 20-mer mutant IDH1 peptide at 300 ug was injected subcutaneously with topical imiquimod. The input for sequencing was PBMCs, taken from a glioma patient whose treatment included an IDH1 peptide vaccine. These receptors all come from a woman aged 40 to 50 with glioma. Some clones in this sample may be carry-over from other donors' samples.

This chain joins TRBV7-9 and TRBJ2-3; 10 nucleotides agree with TRBD2. The trim removed 5 bases at V and 3 bases at J, leaving 2 bases unmatched. Germline assignment: CDR1 SEHNR and CDR2 FQNEAQ (reference sequence). The CDR3 covers 14 residues. The CDR3 nucleotides read TGTGCCAGCAGCCAGACTAGCGGGACAGATACGCAGTATTTT. Protein: CASSQTSGTDTQYF.

This chain joins TRBV2 and TRBJ1-5; D may be TRBD1 (5 bases). Trimming took off 2 bases at V and 6 bases at J, with 23 bases between the two ends. CDR1 SNHLY and CDR2 FYNNEI come from the germline V gene. This CDR3 spans 18 amino acids. The CDR3 is CASSELGGDFPPVQPQHF. CDR3 sequence (DNA): TGTGCCAGCAGTGAACTTGGGGGGGACTTCCCGCCGGTTCAGCCCCAGCATTTT.

As DNA, the CDR3 is TGTGCCAGCAGCTTGGTAACCTCCTATGGCTACACCTTC. It yields the protein CASSLVTSYGYTF. The chain couples TRBV5-4 to TRBJ1-2; D is uncertain. The ends were cut back, 0 bases at V and 4 bases at J, with 7 bases in the middle. Germline V gene lookup returns CDR1 SGHNT and CDR2 YYREEE (reference sequence). The CDR3 totals 13 residues.

The V call is TRBV7-2, the J call TRBJ2-2; no clear D. Germline CDR1 and CDR2: SGHTA and FQGNSA. The CDR3 loop spans 15 amino acids. The V end lost 8 bases, the J end lost 4 bases, and 17 bases lay between the germline ends. As DNA, the CDR3 is TGTGCCAGCTATCGGGTAGCACTAAGCACCGGGGAGCTGTTTTTT. It translates to CASYRVALSTGELFF.

The chain joins TRBV10-3 to TRBJ1-1, with D unresolved. V was trimmed by 0 bases and J by 7 bases, leaving 9 bases between them. The CDR3 length is 13 residues. Germline CDR1 reads ENHRY; CDR2 reads SYGVKD. Here the CDR3 reads CAISESVGHEAFF. The CDR3 DNA sequence: TGTGCCATCAGTGAGTCCGTGGGCCATGAAGCTTTCTTT.

The gene calls are TRBV5-1 and TRBJ2-3, with 9 bases fitting TRBD2. V shed 1 base, J shed 5 bases, and the junction held 11 bases outside the gene matches. The CDR3 covers 17 residues. Germline values: CDR1 SGHRS, CDR2 YFSETQ. CDR3 region: CASSLRAGGPSEDTQYF. CDR3 DNA sequence: TGCGCCAGCAGCTTGAGGGCGGGGGGGCCCTCAGAAGATACGCAGTATTTT.

This chain connects TRBV7-8 to TRBJ2-2; 9 nucleotides line up with TRBD1. Unmatched junction bases numbered 9, after V lost 5 bases and J lost 5 bases. Germline CDR1 is SGHVS and CDR2 is FQNEAQ. CDR3 length: 16 residues. The CDR3 region has the DNA TGTGCCAGCAGCGTTCCGGGACAGGGTAAAACCGGGGAGCTGTTTTTT. This translates into CASSVPGQGKTGELFF. Looking up the rest from reference TRBV7-8 and TRBJ2-2 gives the full variable domain: GAGVSQSPRYKVAKRGQDVALRCDPISGHVSLFWYQQALGQGPEFLTYFQNEAQLDKSGLPSDRFFAERPEGSVSTLKIQRTQQEDSAVYLCASSVPGQGKTGELFFGEGSRLTVL.

The gene calls are TRBV2 and TRBJ1-1; D ambiguous. This CDR3 is 17 amino acids long. The V and J ends lost 1 base and 0 bases respectively, with 15 bases between them. The germline CDR1 and CDR2 sequences are SNHLY and FYNNEI. As DNA, the CDR3 is TGTGCCAGCAGTGAAGAGGCAGGTCGATCCTTGAACACTGAAGCTTTCTTT. Translation gives CASSEEAGRSLNTEAFF.

In its sample, this clone was seen a few times. This chain uses TRBV19 with TRBJ2-5; 11 bases map to TRBD2. CDR1 LNHDA and CDR2 SQIVND come from the germline V gene (reference sequence). CDR3 length equals 14 residues. With V trimmed by 6 bases and J by 4 bases, 4 bases remained unmatched. The DNA of the CDR3 is TGTGCCAGTAGGGTAGCGGGGGGGCGAGAGACCCAGTACTTC. This sequence encodes CASRVAGGRETQYF.

This chain connects TRBV6-5 to TRBJ1-5; 7 bases are shared with TRBD1. The CDR3 spans 15 residues. Germline values: CDR1 MNHEY, CDR2 SVGAGI. The J segment lost 5 bases and the V segment lost 8 bases, leaving 12 bases of the junction unmatched. CDR3 in DNA: TGTGCCAGCTCGGTTTCGCGGGACAGCTATCAGCCCCAGCATTTT. Translating it yields CASSVSRDSYQPQHF.

The chain recombines TRBV19 with TRBJ1-5, with 7 bases aligning to TRBD1. CDR1 LNHDA and CDR2 SQIVND come from the germline V gene (reference sequence). The CDR3 is made up of 15 amino acids. After removal of 9 bases from V and 5 bases from J, the junction contained 13 bases not matched to a gene. The CDR3 reads CASPWDTGADQPQHF. Here the CDR3 DNA reads TGTGCCAGCCCCTGGGATACAGGGGCGGATCAGCCCCAGCATTTT.

Of note for this clone: The junction shows a germline mismatch at one end, possibly a read error. The gene calls are TRBV25-1 and TRBJ2-2, with D possibly matching TRBD2 (5 bases). The length of the CDR3 is 13 residues. Germline-derived CDR1 and CDR2 are MGHDK and SYGVNS. CDR3 bases: TGTGCCAGCAGCGAATCGGGGAGTCGGGAGCTGTTTTTT. It translates to CASSESGSRELFF. Filled out from reference TRBV25-1 and TRBJ2-2, the complete variable domain reads EADIYQTPRYLVIGTGKKITLECSQTMGHDKMYWYQQDPGMELHLIHYSYGVNSTEKGDLSSESTVSRIRTEHFPLTLESARPSHTSQYLCASSESGSRELFFGEGSRLTVL.

The chain uses TRBV27 and TRBJ2-7; D may be TRBD1 or TRBD2 (5 bases each). The CDR3 runs 15 residues. Germline values: CDR1 MNHEY, CDR2 SMNVEV (reference sequence). V lost 5 bases and J 4 bases, leaving 18 bases between the germline ends. The CDR3 here is CASSTNGQRGYEQYF. In DNA, the CDR3 is TGTGCCAGCAGTACGAATGGGCAGAGGGGTTACGAGCAGTACTTC.

The rearrangement links TRBV18 to TRBJ1-1; D gene ambiguous. CDR1 is KGHSH, CDR2 LQKENI, per germline. Trimming removed 2 bases from V and 0 bases from J, with 4 bases in between. The CDR3 length is 13 residues. CDR3 amino acids: CASSPKMNTEAFF. CDR3 sequence (DNA): TGTGCCAGCTCACCAAAAATGAACACTGAAGCTTTCTTT.

This clone occurred once. The J gene is TRBJ2-2, the V gene TRBV6-1; the D is unclear. CDR3 length: 13 amino acids. With 7 bases removed from V and 6 bases from J, the gap between germline ends came to 12 bases. The germline CDR1 and CDR2 sequences are MNHNS and SASEGT. The CDR3 loop is CASKLGSAGELFF. In DNA, the CDR3 is TGTGCCAGCAAGTTGGGGTCTGCCGGGGAGCTGTTTTTT.

This chain joins TRBV25-1 and TRBJ2-7; D is unresolved. This CDR3 spans 13 amino acids. Germline V CDR1 and CDR2: MGHDK, SYGVNS. The germline V and J ends were trimmed by 6 bases and 2 bases, with 11 bases remaining between them. For the CDR3, the DNA is TGTGCCAGCAGAATAGCCGGCACCTACGAGCAGTACTTC. Protein: CASRIAGTYEQYF.

The CDR3 region has the DNA TGCGCCAGCAGCCAAGATTCCGCAGGACTCTCTGGAAACACCATATATTTT. Translated: CASSQDSAGLSGNTIYF. The genes are TRBV4-1 and TRBJ1-3; D is uncertain. The CDR3 extends over 17 amino acids. V lost 0 bases, J lost 0 bases, and 12 bases lay in between. Germline assignment: CDR1 MGHRA and CDR2 YSYEKL.

J is TRBJ1-6 and V is TRBV19; D unresolved. The CDR3 length is 12 residues. CDR1 is LNHDA and CDR2 is SQIVND in the germline V gene (reference sequence). V was cut by 6 bases and J by 7 bases, with 7 bases left in between. The CDR3 is CASSPQNSPLHF. CDR3 nucleotides: TGTGCCAGTAGCCCTCAAAATTCACCCCTCCACTTT. The full variable domain, its missing parts supplied by reference TRBV19 and TRBJ1-6, is DGGITQSPKYLFRKEGQNVTLSCEQNLNHDAMYWYRQDPGQGLRLIYYSQIVNDFQKGDIAEGYSVSREKKESFPLTVTSAQKNPTAFYLCASSPQNSPLHFGNGTRLTVT.

CDR3 DNA sequence: TGTGCCAGCACAAGCGGGAATCCTTCGGAAAAACTGTTTTTT. It is translated as CASTSGNPSEKLFF. The J gene is TRBJ1-4, the V gene TRBV6-5; D gene ambiguous. Germline V gene lookup returns CDR1 MNHEY and CDR2 SVGAGI. V dropped 7 bases and J dropped 8 bases, with 17 bases sitting between them. The CDR3 is made up of 14 amino acids.

This chain joins TRBV7-2 and TRBJ1-2, with a tentative D call TRBD1 (6 bases). V gave up 4 bases and J gave up 5 bases, with 11 bases separating them. Looked up from germline, CDR1 is SGHTA and CDR2 is FQGNSA. CDR3 length: 13 amino acids. The CDR3 reads CASSSGVGYGYTF. Here the CDR3 DNA reads TGTGCCAGCAGCTCAGGGGTTGGTTATGGCTACACCTTC. Using reference TRBV7-2 and TRBJ1-2 for the parts outside the CDR3, the full variable domain is GAGVSQSPSNKVTEKGKDVELRCDPISGHTALYWYRQSLGQGLEFLIYFQGNSAPDKSGLPSDRFSAERTGGSVSTLTIQRTQQEDSAVYLCASSSGVGYGYTFGSGTRLTVV.

A remark on this clone: This specimen includes other DNA sequences encoding the same CDR3. The chain joins TRBV5-1 to TRBJ2-2; D is ambiguous. Germline V CDR1 and CDR2: SGHRS, YFSETQ. Trimming shortened V by 0 bases and J by 4 bases, and 4 bases separated the two germline ends. The CDR3 length is 13 residues. This CDR3 is CASSLAGTGELFF. The CDR3 nucleotides are TGCGCCAGCAGCTTGGCCGGCACCGGGGAGCTGTTTTTT.

Only one count was recorded for this clone. This sequence joins TRBV29-1 and TRBJ2-3; D is ambiguous. The CDR3 is 11 residues long. Germline V lookup: CDR1 SQVTM, CDR2 ANQGSEA. V shed 7 bases and J shed 5 bases, with 10 bases lying between them. The DNA for the CDR3 is TGCAGCGGGGAATTGGGAGATACGCAGTATTTT. Translation: CSGELGDTQYF.

The V call is TRBV27, the J call TRBJ2-7; the D gene is possibly TRBD2 (6 bases). This CDR3 is 17 amino acids long. From germline, CDR1 is MNHEY and CDR2 SMNVEV (reference sequence). With 4 bases removed from V and 6 bases from J, the gap between germline ends came to 25 bases. In nucleotides, the CDR3 is TGTGCCAGCAGTTCCAAACGCCGGACGGGAGCGACCTTCGAGCAGTACTTC. Its translation: CASSSKRRTGATFEQYF.

This clone was seen more than once but under ten times. The chain links TRBV7-2 to TRBJ2-7, with 9 bases that match TRBD1. Germline CDR1 SGHTA, CDR2 FQGNSA. The CDR3 extends over 14 amino acids. Trimming removed 3 bases from V and 1 base from J; junction bases left unmatched: 1. CDR3 DNA: TGTGCCAGCAGCTTTGACAGGGGGTCCTACGAGCAGTACTTC. Its translation: CASSFDRGSYEQYF.

V is TRBV7-2 and J is TRBJ1-2; the D is unclear. This CDR3 has 13 residues. Deletions cut 5 bases from V and 3 bases from J, with 10 bases between. CDR1 SGHTA and CDR2 FQGNSA come from the germline V gene. CDR3 amino acids: CASSQDVDYGYTF. The CDR3 coding sequence is TGTGCCAGCAGCCAGGACGTTGACTATGGCTACACCTTC.

This clone was observed a single time. V gene TRBV5-6 combines with J gene TRBJ2-7; 11 bases match TRBD1. V was pared by 3 bases and J by 7 bases, with 3 bases of the junction left unmatched. Germline assignment: CDR1 SGHDT and CDR2 YYEEEE. The CDR3 runs 13 residues. Here the CDR3 DNA reads TGTGCCAGCAGCTACGGGACAGGGGGAGAGCAGTACTTC. Protein: CASSYGTGGEQYF.